Listed below are T cell receptor beta chains from one sample, sequenced in a study of PD-1 blockade in classical Hodgkin lymphoma. The protocol was immunoSEQ multiplex PCR, while the TCRdb copy is restricted to in-frame clones and leaves out a portion. The sample has about 97,000 clones; approximately 80% are singletons. Source: peripheral blood mononuclear cells (PBMCs), taken at baseline. Receptor source: a human donor with classical Hodgkin lymphoma. The CDR3 runs from the conserved cysteine through the conserved F or W. The D gene is left open where the match is weak. Where a row states a size, it is once, few, many or the class of an expanded clone; other rows omit it.

V,length,D,size,J,CDR3,DNA
TRBV27,11,NA,many,TRBJ1-2,CASGQGAGYTF,TGTGCCAGCGGCCAGGGAGCCGGCTACACCTTC
TRBV5-1,14,NA,NA,TRBJ1-3,CASSWDVSGNTIYF,TGCGCCAGCAGTTGGGACGTCTCTGGAAACACCATATATTTT
TRBV19,15,NA,NA,TRBJ2-3,CASSIAPAPGDTQYF,TGTGCCAGTAGTATAGCCCCAGCCCCCGGGGATACGCAGTATTTT
TRBV19,13,NA,NA,TRBJ2-7,CASSIQGPGEQYF,TGTGCCAGTAGTATACAGGGTCCGGGCGAGCAGTACTTC
TRBV5-5,15,TRBD1,NA,TRBJ2-7,CASSAGGQGWGEQYF,TGTGCCAGCAGCGCGGGCGGACAGGGGTGGGGCGAGCAGTACTTC
TRBV5-1,16,TRBD1,NA,TRBJ2-5,CASSATGGTLQETQYF,TGCGCCAGCAGCGCCACAGGGGGAACTTTACAAGAGACCCAGTACTTC
TRBV6-6,15,TRBD1,NA,TRBJ1-5,CASSGLTGGNQPQHF,TGTGCCAGCAGTGGACTCACAGGGGGCAATCAGCCCCAGCATTTT
TRBV19,14,NA,few,TRBJ1-5,CASKTGGAWQPQHF,TGTGCCAGCAAAACGGGGGGCGCATGGCAGCCCCAGCATTTT
TRBV7-9,12,NA,NA,TRBJ2-2,CASSRLGGELFF,TGTGCCAGCAGTCGACTAGGCGGGGAGCTGTTTTTT
TRBV7-6,14,NA,NA,TRBJ2-7,CASSFGDSSYEQYF,TGTGCCAGCAGCTTCGGGGACTCTTCCTACGAGCAGTACTTC
TRBV6-5,13,NA,NA,TRBJ1-2,CASSYSGNRGYTF,TGTGCCAGCAGTTACTCAGGGAATAGAGGCTACACCTTC
TRBV9,15,TRBD2,NA,TRBJ2-1,CASSVGSSGRAQQFF,TGTGCCAGCAGCGTAGGTAGTAGCGGGAGGGCACAGCAGTTCTTC
TRBV5-4,16,NA,NA,TRBJ2-3,CASTQGGLLYPDTQYF,TGTGCCAGCACTCAGGGGGGACTCCTATACCCGGATACGCAGTATTTT
TRBV4-1,16,NA,NA,TRBJ1-2,CASSQAPTGVRVGYTF,TGCGCCAGCAGCCAGGCCCCGACAGGCGTAAGGGTCGGCTACACCTTC
TRBV6-5,16,NA,NA,TRBJ2-1,CASSYRLAFSYNEQFF,TGTGCCAGCAGTTATCGGCTAGCGTTCTCCTACAATGAGCAGTTCTTC
TRBV11-2,15,NA,once,TRBJ2-7,CASSLDHGKRDEQYF,TGTGCCAGCAGCTTAGATCATGGGAAGCGGGACGAGCAGTACTTC
TRBV28,16,TRBD2,NA,TRBJ2-3,CASSSPVAGGTDTQYF,TGTGCCAGCAGTTCCCCCGTGGCGGGAGGCACAGATACGCAGTATTTT
TRBV11-2,16,TRBD2,few,TRBJ2-5,CASSSLPSGSSETQYF,TGTGCCAGCAGCTCCCTCCCTAGCGGGAGCAGTGAGACCCAGTACTTC
TRBV6-6,13,NA,once,TRBJ1-2,CASNPGSNYGYTF,TGTGCCAGCAACCCAGGATCTAACTATGGCTACACCTTC
TRBV28,14,NA,NA,TRBJ1-1,CASSLSVGYTEAFF,TGTGCCAGCAGTTTATCGGTCGGCTACACTGAAGCTTTCTTT
TRBV12-2,14,NA,NA,TRBJ2-1,CASRLGRGRDEQFF,TGTGCAAGTCGCTTGGGCAGGGGGCGCGATGAGCAGTTCTTC
TRBV7-2,15,TRBD2,NA,TRBJ2-1,CASSLASTSGSEQFF,TGTGCCAGCAGCTTAGCTAGCACTAGCGGCTCAGAGCAGTTCTTC
TRBV2,16,NA,NA,TRBJ1-1,CASSEARSYRNTEAFF,TGTGCCAGCAGTGAAGCGCGTAGCTATAGGAACACTGAAGCTTTCTTT
TRBV5-4,19,TRBD1,once,TRBJ1-6,CASSFGTGTSRSYNSPLHF,TGTGCCAGCAGCTTCGGGACAGGGACTTCCCGCTCCTATAATTCACCCCTCCACTTT
TRBV10-3,15,NA,NA,TRBJ2-3,CAIRGVGVYTDTQYF,TGTGCCATCAGGGGAGTTGGGGTCTACACAGATACGCAGTATTTT
TRBV5-1,14,TRBD2,NA,TRBJ2-7,CASSSGTSSHEQYF,TGCGCCAGCAGCTCCGGGACTAGTTCCCACGAGCAGTACTTC
TRBV5-1,14,NA,NA,TRBJ1-1,CASSYGGANTEAFF,TGCGCCAGCAGTTACGGGGGCGCGAACACTGAAGCTTTCTTT
TRBV6-4,16,TRBD2,NA,TRBJ2-2,CASSRVAGGRTGELFF,TGTGCCAGCAGTCGCGTAGCGGGAGGGCGCACCGGGGAGCTGTTTTTT
TRBV5-4,16,NA,few,TRBJ2-1,CASSLETAVSYNEQFF,TGTGCCAGCAGCTTGGAAACCGCGGTCTCCTACAATGAGCAGTTCTTC
TRBV6-1,15,NA,NA,TRBJ2-3,CASSPHGLQADTQYF,TGTGCCAGCAGTCCCCATGGGCTGCAAGCAGATACGCAGTATTTT
TRBV5-1,13,NA,NA,TRBJ2-5,CASSIGLEVTQYF,TGCGCCAGCAGCATCGGACTGGAGGTGACCCAGTACTTC
TRBV5-1,15,TRBD1,NA,TRBJ1-1,CASSSTTGVGTEAFF,TGCGCCAGCAGCTCGACGACAGGGGTAGGGACTGAAGCTTTCTTT
TRBV10-3,15,NA,NA,TRBJ2-2,CAISEQVSTTGELFF,TGTGCCATCAGTGAGCAGGTTAGCACAACCGGGGAGCTGTTTTTT
TRBV9,16,TRBD2,NA,TRBJ2-2,CASSVALAGVTGELFF,TGTGCCAGCAGCGTAGCCCTAGCGGGAGTCACCGGGGAGCTGTTTTTT
TRBV28,18,TRBD2,NA,TRBJ2-5,CASSFHHPTSGGGETQYF,TGTGCCAGCAGTTTCCACCACCCGACTAGCGGGGGCGGAGAGACCCAGTACTTC
TRBV7-3,15,TRBD2,NA,TRBJ2-7,CASSSSSGRTYEQYF,TGTGCCAGCAGCTCCTCTAGCGGGCGTACCTACGAGCAGTACTTC
TRBV5-6,14,TRBD1,NA,TRBJ2-2,CASSLTGGTGELFF,TGTGCCAGCAGCTTGACAGGGGGCACCGGGGAGCTGTTTTTT
TRBV30,13,TRBD1,NA,TRBJ1-5,CAWTGQGSQPQHF,TGTGCCTGGACGGGACAGGGAAGTCAGCCCCAGCATTTT
TRBV4-3,14,TRBD1,once,TRBJ1-2,CASSPTGTDYGYTF,TGCGCCAGCAGCCCTACAGGGACAGACTATGGCTACACCTTC
TRBV19,15,TRBD2,NA,TRBJ2-1,CASIREREDYNEQFF,TGTGCCAGCATTAGGGAGCGGGAGGACTACAATGAGCAGTTCTTC
TRBV6-1,15,TRBD1,NA,TRBJ2-7,CASSEPGTGFHEQYF,TGTGCCAGCAGTGAACCCGGGACAGGATTCCACGAGCAGTACTTC
TRBV19,16,TRBD1,once,TRBJ1-1,CASSQLRQGLLGEAFF,TGTGCCAGTAGCCAACTCCGACAGGGTTTACTAGGGGAAGCTTTCTTT